A selection of T cell receptor beta chains follows, all from one sample in a study of post-analysis software for immune sequencing data. From the PCR reads, TCRdb called clonotypes with MiXCR, one entry per CDR3 protein. The sample includes hundreds of thousands of distinct CDR3 sequences, roughly 29% of them seen just once. The specimen was blood. The receptors come from a girl between 5 and 17 years old with multiple sclerosis. Each CDR3 is given without its conserved first and last residue.

TRBJ2-7	14	TRBV7-2	ASSPWRAGGPYEQY
TRBJ2-7	13	TRBV7-2	ASRGISGRLGEQY
.	12	TRBV7-2	ASSRTPGHGEQY
TRBJ2-7	15	TRBV28	ASSVTGFQGGDYEQY
TRBJ2-3	9	TRBV20-1	GATSTDTQY
TRBJ1-1	12	TRBV7-2	ASSLDVRFTEAF
TRBJ2-7	14	TRBV7-8	ASSSPGGPRSYEQY
TRBJ1-6	10	TRBV7-9	ASSPVVTPPH
TRBJ1-4	13	TRBV24-1	ATSDPQGTVEKLF
TRBJ2-7	10	TRBV2	ASRRTGDEQY
TRBJ2-1	13	TRBV12-3/TRBV12-4	ASTISGSRYNEQF
TRBJ1-4	12	TRBV2	ASRSGQVNEKLF
TRBJ2-1	13	TRBV3-1	ASSQLGRAGNEQF
TRBJ2-2	13	TRBV5-1	ASSGHHLNTGELF
TRBJ1-1	11	TRBV6-5	ASRNPGGTEAF
TRBJ2-1	10	TRBV28	ASSEVDDEQF
TRBJ2-3	13	TRBV27	ASSLSNPITDTQY
TRBJ2-7	11	TRBV20-1	SATQGDSYEQY
TRBJ1-4	14	TRBV21-1	ASSKERGIGDEKLF
TRBJ2-3	15	TRBV6-4	ASSDSSRGASTDTQY
TRBJ1-6	15	TRBV20-1	SATGQGGPYRNSPLH
TRBJ2-7	15	TRBV7-2	ASSPAVRSGGVYEQY
TRBJ1-2	11	TRBV11-2	ASSLAQGAGYT
TRBJ2-7	11	TRBV27	ASSSDYRYEQY
TRBJ2-1	15	TRBV24-1	ATSDILSGSSYNEQF
TRBJ1-5	12	TRBV3-1	ASSQTWANQPQH
TRBJ2-4	13	TRBV6-2/TRBV6-3	ASRHQAVDKNIQY
TRBJ1-1	14	TRBV7-9	ASSPLNRRQNTEAF
TRBJ2-1	11	TRBV15	ATSGPEGGEQF
TRBJ1-2	10	TRBV10-3	AAGTGDYGYT
TRBJ2-1	8	TRBV28	AGSRYEQF
TRBJ2-4	14	TRBV20-1	SARDTTGSDKNIQY
TRBJ2-1	14	TRBV29-1	SVEDPSGGSYNEQF
TRBJ1-4	11	TRBV6-5	ASMGGLNEKLF
TRBJ2-5	12	TRBV6-5	ASSPGPSMETQY
TRBJ2-6	11	TRBV29-1	SVEDSGANVLT
TRBJ2-3	11	TRBV7-9	ASSSAGYYTQY
TRBJ2-1	12	TRBV7-3	ASSSRGGYNEQF
TRBJ2-6	13	TRBV5-1	ASSFMGPGANVLT
TRBJ1-1	13	TRBV19	ASSPPGARGTEAF
TRBJ2-1	12	TRBV2	ASTRLSSYNEQF
TRBJ2-5	11	TRBV29-1	SGGTRRGETQY
TRBJ2-1	18	TRBV7-2	ASSFQRTGTPNSSYNEQF
TRBJ2-5	13	TRBV7-7	ASSYTSGSTETQY
TRBJ1-2	14	TRBV28	ATGRDTERMEDRYT